Listed below are T cell receptor beta chains from one sample, sequenced in a study of T-cell reconstitution after alpha-beta-depleted transplantation in children. TCRdb reprocessed the PCR reads with MiXCR, giving one entry per CDR3 protein. The sample has hundreds of thousands of distinct CDR3 sequences, about an eighth seen once. Sequenced material: PBMCs, mostly from graft donor cells, taken 360 days after TCRalphabeta/CD19-depleted stem cell transplant. These receptors originate from a male patient younger than 18 who had a stem cell transplant for acute myeloid leukemia, so the T cells may come from the graft donor. Each CDR3 is given with its conserved first and last residue. D genes are given only for firm matches. The size field is filled for only some rows; it gives once, few, many or a size class.

>TRBV28|many|NA|TRBJ2-7
TGTGCCAGCAGTTTAATTCAGGGGACCGCCTACGAGCAGTACTTC
CASSLIQGTAYEQYF
>TRBV15|once|NA|TRBJ2-6
TGTGCCACCAGCAGGGACTGGGGGGCCAACGTCCTGACTTTC
CATSRDWGANVLTF
>TRBV9|many|NA|TRBJ2-7
TGTGCCAGCAGCGCAGCGGGGGACAGGGTATCCGAGCAGTACTTC
CASSAAGDRVSEQYF
>TRBV6-1|NA|TRBD1|TRBJ2-4
TGTGCCAGCAGGCGACAGGGGTTCGCCAAAAACATTCAGTACTTC
CASRRQGFAKNIQYF
>TRBV6-2/TRBV6-3|NA|NA|TRBJ1-1
TGTGCCAGCCTGGACACAATGAACACTGAAGCTTTCTTT
CASLDTMNTEAFF
>TRBV7-2|NA|TRBD2|TRBJ2-1
TGTGCCAGCAGCTCCATTCCGGGACTAGCGGACTCGGGAGAGCAGTTCTTC
CASSSIPGLADSGEQFF
>TRBV7-3|few|NA|TRBJ2-3
TGTGCCAGCAGCTTCGTTGGGGGCTACGTTCGAGATACGCAGTATTTT
CASSFVGGYVRDTQYF
>TRBV6-1|few|NA|TRBJ2-2
TGTGCCAGCAGTCAGGGTTCTTACACCGGGGAGCTGTTTTTT
CASSQGSYTGELFF
>TRBV7-2|many|TRBD2|TRBJ2-7
TGTGCCAGCAGCTTCCACGTCAGGGAATTAATGACTAGCGGGATCAAAGTGTACGAGCAGTACTTC
CASSFHVRELMTSGIKVYEQYF
>TRBV6-1|NA|NA|TRBJ1-1
TGTGCCAGCAGTACCTATATGACAGCCTCCCCCGAAGCTTTCTTT
CASSTYMTASPEAFF
>TRBV5-1|NA|NA|TRBJ2-1
TGCGCCAGCAGCTTGATGGTAGGCTCCTACAATGAGCAGTTCTTC
CASSLMVGSYNEQFF
>TRBV29-1|few|NA|TRBJ1-1
TGCAGCGTGAAGGGACGGATGCACACTGAAGCTTTCTTT
CSVKGRMHTEAFF
>TRBV5-1|NA|NA|TRBJ1-1
TGCGCCAGCAGTAGTACACAGGGTTATACTGAAGCTTTCTTT
CASSSTQGYTEAFF
>TRBV12-3/TRBV12-4|many|NA|TRBJ1-4
TGTGCCAGCAGTGGGACACAGGGCCAAAAAACTCTGTTTTTT
CASSGTQGQKTLFF
>TRBV5-1|many|TRBD2|TRBJ2-1
TGCGCCAGCAGCTTGGCTAGCGGGAGAGGGAATGAGCAGTTCTTC
CASSLASGRGNEQFF
>TRBV12-3/TRBV12-4|many|NA|TRBJ2-5
TGTGCCAGCAGTTTGAGCTTAGGGGGGAGAGAGACCCAGTACTTC
CASSLSLGGRETQYF
>TRBV20-1|NA|TRBD1|TRBJ1-6
TGCAGTGCTGCCCGGGACAGTCGTCACAATTCACCCCTCCACTTT
CSAARDSRHNSPLHF
>TRBV20-1|many|NA|TRBJ2-5
TGCAGTGCTCTAGGCGGCAGGGGAGAGGAGACCCAGTACTTC
CSALGGRGEETQYF
>TRBV18|many|NA|TRBJ2-1
TGTGCCAGCTCACCGGGAGGGGGAACGGATGAGCAGTTCTTC
CASSPGGGTDEQFF
>TRBV6-4|NA|TRBD2|TRBJ2-1
TGTGCCAGCAGTGAAACTAGCGGCACTGAGCAGTTCTTC
CASSETSGTEQFF
>TRBV9|few|TRBD2|TRBJ2-7
TGTGCCAGCAGCACGGGGGGGACGCCAGCCTACGAGCAGTACTTC
CASSTGGTPAYEQYF
>TRBV5-4|NA|TRBD2|TRBJ2-7
TGTGCCAGCAGCTTGGCTAGCGGGAGAAGTGGGCACGAGCAGTACTTC
CASSLASGRSGHEQYF
>TRBV4-3|NA|NA|TRBJ2-1
TGCGCCAGCAGCCAAGGTCGTCGGGCCAATGAGCAGTTCTTC
CASSQGRRANEQFF
>TRBV5-1|many|TRBD1|TRBJ1-5
TGCGCCAGCAGCCCAGAGACAGGGCTCCATCAGCCCCAGCATTTT
CASSPETGLHQPQHF
>TRBV4-2|few|TRBD2|TRBJ2-5
TGTGCCAGCAGCCAAGCTCCCCAGGGACTAGCGGGAGGGAGGGAGACCCAGTACTTC
CASSQAPQGLAGGRETQYF
>TRBV5-1|many|TRBD2|TRBJ2-4
TGCGCCAGCAGCTTGCTGAGCGGGAGAGTGACATTGATGGCCAAAAACATTCAGTACTTC
CASSLLSGRVTLMAKNIQYF
>TRBV6-2/TRBV6-3|once|NA|TRBJ1-2
TGTGCGCTGGGGGATGGCTACACCTTC
CALGDGYTF
>TRBV12-5|NA|TRBD2|TRBJ2-3
TGTGCTAGTGGTCGGGAGGGAGATACGCAGTATTTT
CASGREGDTQYF
>TRBV6-2/TRBV6-3|few|NA|TRBJ2-1
TGTGCCAGCAGTTATCCGGCGGGTGACAATGAGCAGTTCTTC
CASSYPAGDNEQFF
>TRBV6-2/TRBV6-3|few|TRBD1|TRBJ2-1
TGTGCCACCACGACAGGGGGACACAATGAGCAGTTCTTC
CATTTGGHNEQFF
>TRBV6-2/TRBV6-3|few|TRBD2|TRBJ2-1
TGTGCCAGCAGTTACTCGATACTAGCGGGAGGGCCCGATGAGCAGTTCTTC
CASSYSILAGGPDEQFF
>TRBV10-3|many|TRBD1|TRBJ2-7
TGTGCCATCAGTCCGGGACAGCCCTACGAGCAGTACTTC
CAISPGQPYEQYF
>TRBV29-1|few|TRBD2|TRBJ2-5
TGCAGCGTTGTACTAGCGGGAGATCCGTTCGCCCAGTACTTC
CSVVLAGDPFAQYF
>TRBV7-9|many|TRBD2|TRBJ2-3
TGTGCCAGCAGCTTACCGCTAGCGGGAGGACCAGATACGCAGTATTTT
CASSLPLAGGPDTQYF
>TRBV5-1|many|NA|TRBJ1-6
TGCGCCAGCAGCTTACGGACGGGGTCGTCGTCACCCCTCCACTTT
CASSLRTGSSSPLHF
>TRBV25-1|many|NA|TRBJ2-3
TGTGCCAGCAGACCCCGGGTCGGGGAGACAGATACGCAGTATTTT
CASRPRVGETDTQYF
>TRBV28|few|TRBD2|TRBJ2-7
TGTGCCAGCAGTTTATATCCCCATTTAGCGGGAATGATCTACGAGCAGTACTTC
CASSLYPHLAGMIYEQYF
>TRBV7-8|few|TRBD1|TRBJ1-2
TGTGCCAGCAGACGACAGGGATGGCTATATGGCTACACCTTC
CASRRQGWLYGYTF
>TRBV29-1|many|NA|TRBJ2-7
TGCAGCGTCGGGACCTGGAACGAGCAGTACTTC
CSVGTWNEQYF
>TRBV29-1|NA|TRBD1|TRBJ1-2
TGCAGCGTTGAGGGTGGGACAGGTATAGACTACACCTTC
CSVEGGTGIDYTF
>TRBV19|NA|TRBD1|TRBJ2-2
TGTGCCAGTAGTATCCTGACAGGGGTAAAACCCGGGGAGCTGTTTTTT
CASSILTGVKPGELFF
>TRBV11-2|NA|NA|TRBJ2-5
TGTGCCAGCGGCTTAGAGGGGGGAAGCAGGGCCGGCCAAGAGACCCAGTACTTC
CASGLEGGSRAGQETQYF
>TRBV7-6|NA|NA|TRBJ2-7
TGTGCCAGCAGTTTAATGACAGGGAGGGAGCAGTACTTC
CASSLMTGREQYF
>TRBV7-2|few|NA|TRBJ1-5
TGTGCCAGCAGCTTGCGGAGGGATCAGCCCCAGCATTTT
CASSLRRDQPQHF
>TRBV28|few|NA|TRBJ2-2
TGTGCCAGCAGTCTACACAGGGAAACCGGGGAGCTGTTTTTT
CASSLHRETGELFF
>TRBV12-3/TRBV12-4|NA|NA|TRBJ2-3
TGTGCCAGCAGTTTAGCTAGATATGGCACAGATACGCAGTATTTT
CASSLARYGTDTQYF
>TRBV7-3|NA|NA|TRBJ2-7
TGTGCCAGCAGCTCGGACGGGGCCGGCGGGCAGTACTTC
CASSSDGAGGQYF
>TRBV29-1|NA|NA|TRBJ2-3
TGCAGCGTTGGGAAACCGGGAATATGGGAAGATACGCAGTATTTT
CSVGKPGIWEDTQYF